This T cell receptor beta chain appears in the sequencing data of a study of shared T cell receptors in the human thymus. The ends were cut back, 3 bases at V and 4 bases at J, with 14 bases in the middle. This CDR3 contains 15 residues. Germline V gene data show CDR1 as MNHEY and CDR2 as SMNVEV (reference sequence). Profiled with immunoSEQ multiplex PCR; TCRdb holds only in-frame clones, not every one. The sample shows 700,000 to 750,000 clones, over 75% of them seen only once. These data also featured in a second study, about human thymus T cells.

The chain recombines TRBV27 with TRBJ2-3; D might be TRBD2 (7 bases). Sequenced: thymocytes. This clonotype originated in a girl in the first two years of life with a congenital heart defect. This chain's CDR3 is CASSFRGGLADTQYF. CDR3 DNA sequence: TGTGCCAGCAGTTTTAGGGGGGGCCTCGCAGATACGCAGTATTTT.